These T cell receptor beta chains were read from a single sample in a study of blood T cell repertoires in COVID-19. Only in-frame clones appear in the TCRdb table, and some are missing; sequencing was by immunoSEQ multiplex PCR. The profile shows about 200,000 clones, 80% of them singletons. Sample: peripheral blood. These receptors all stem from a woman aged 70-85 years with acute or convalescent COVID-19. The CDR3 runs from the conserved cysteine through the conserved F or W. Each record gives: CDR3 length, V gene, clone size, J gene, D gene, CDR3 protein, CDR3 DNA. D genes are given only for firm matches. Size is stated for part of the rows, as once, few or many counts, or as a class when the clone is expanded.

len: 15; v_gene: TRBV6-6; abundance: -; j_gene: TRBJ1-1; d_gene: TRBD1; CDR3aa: CASRGIDRGGTEAFF; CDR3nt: TGTGCCAGCAGGGGTATCGACAGGGGGGGCACTGAAGCTTTCTTT
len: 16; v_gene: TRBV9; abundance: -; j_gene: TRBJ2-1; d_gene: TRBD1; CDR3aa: CASRPPQGVYYNEQFF; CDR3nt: TGTGCCAGCAGACCCCCGCAGGGGGTGTACTACAATGAGCAGTTCTTC
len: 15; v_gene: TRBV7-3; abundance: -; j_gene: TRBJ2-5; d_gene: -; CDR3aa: CASSLMGRVGETQYF; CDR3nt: TGTGCCAGCAGCTTAATGGGCAGGGTGGGGGAGACCCAGTACTTC
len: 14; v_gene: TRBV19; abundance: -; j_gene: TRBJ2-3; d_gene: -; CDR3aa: CASSRDFGPGTQYF; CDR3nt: TGTGCCAGTAGCCGGGACTTTGGGCCCGGTACGCAGTATTTT
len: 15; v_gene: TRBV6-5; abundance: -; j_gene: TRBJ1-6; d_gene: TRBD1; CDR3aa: CASSRGAQGASPLHF; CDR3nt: TGTGCCAGCAGTCGAGGGGCACAGGGGGCTTCACCCCTCCACTTT
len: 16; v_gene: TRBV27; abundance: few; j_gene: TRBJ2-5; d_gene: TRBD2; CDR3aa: CASSPIGRGGQETQYF; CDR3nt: TGTGCCAGCAGTCCCATTGGGCGGGGGGGCCAAGAGACCCAGTACTTC
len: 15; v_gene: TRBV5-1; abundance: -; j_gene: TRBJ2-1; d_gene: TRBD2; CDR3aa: CASSLVAGTYNEQFF; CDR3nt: TGCGCCAGCAGCTTAGTAGCGGGAACCTACAATGAGCAGTTCTTC
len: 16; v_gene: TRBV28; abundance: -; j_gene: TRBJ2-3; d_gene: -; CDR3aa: CASSFLSDFLTDTQYF; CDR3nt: TGTGCCAGCAGTTTCCTTTCGGACTTCCTCACAGATACGCAGTATTTT
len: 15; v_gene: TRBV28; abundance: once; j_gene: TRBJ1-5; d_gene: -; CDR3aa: CASSFSGNSNQPQHF; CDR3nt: TGTGCCAGCAGTTTCAGCGGAAATAGCAATCAGCCCCAGCATTTT
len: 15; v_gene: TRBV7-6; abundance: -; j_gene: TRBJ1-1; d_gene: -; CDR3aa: CASSLALQGNTEAFF; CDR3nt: TGTGCCAGCAGCTTAGCGCTCCAGGGGAACACTGAAGCTTTCTTT
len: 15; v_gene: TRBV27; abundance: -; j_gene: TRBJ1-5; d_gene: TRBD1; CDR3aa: CASTQTGDSNQPQHF; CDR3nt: TGTGCCAGCACTCAAACAGGGGATAGCAATCAGCCCCAGCATTTT
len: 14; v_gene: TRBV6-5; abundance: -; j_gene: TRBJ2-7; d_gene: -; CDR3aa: CASSYSAGPYEQYF; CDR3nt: TGTGCCAGCAGTTACTCGGCAGGGCCCTACGAGCAGTACTTC
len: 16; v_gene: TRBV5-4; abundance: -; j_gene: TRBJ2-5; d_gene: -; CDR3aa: CASSQNADREGETQYF; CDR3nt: TGTGCCAGCAGTCAGAACGCGGACAGGGAGGGAGAGACCCAGTACTTC
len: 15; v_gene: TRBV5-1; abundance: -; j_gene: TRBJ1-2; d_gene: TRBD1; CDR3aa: CASSLMGQGNYGYTF; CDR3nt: TGCGCCAGCAGCTTGATGGGACAGGGTAACTATGGCTACACCTTC
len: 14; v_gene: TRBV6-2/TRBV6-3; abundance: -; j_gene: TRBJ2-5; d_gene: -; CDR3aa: CASSYLALQETQYF; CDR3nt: TGTGCCAGCAGTTACCTAGCGCTCCAAGAGACCCAGTACTTC
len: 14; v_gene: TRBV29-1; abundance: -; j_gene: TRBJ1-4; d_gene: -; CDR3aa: CSVLTGTQNEKLFF; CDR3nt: TGCAGCGTTCTAACCGGGACACAAAATGAAAAACTGTTTTTT
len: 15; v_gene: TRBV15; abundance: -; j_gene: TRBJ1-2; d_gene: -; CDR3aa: CATSRDRPGDYGYTF; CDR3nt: TGTGCCACCAGCAGAGATAGGCCAGGGGACTATGGCTACACCTTC
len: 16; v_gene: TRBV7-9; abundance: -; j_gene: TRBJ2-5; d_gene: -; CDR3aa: CASSPNSGRQEETQYF; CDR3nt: TGTGCCAGCAGCCCAAACTCGGGAAGACAAGAAGAGACCCAGTACTTC